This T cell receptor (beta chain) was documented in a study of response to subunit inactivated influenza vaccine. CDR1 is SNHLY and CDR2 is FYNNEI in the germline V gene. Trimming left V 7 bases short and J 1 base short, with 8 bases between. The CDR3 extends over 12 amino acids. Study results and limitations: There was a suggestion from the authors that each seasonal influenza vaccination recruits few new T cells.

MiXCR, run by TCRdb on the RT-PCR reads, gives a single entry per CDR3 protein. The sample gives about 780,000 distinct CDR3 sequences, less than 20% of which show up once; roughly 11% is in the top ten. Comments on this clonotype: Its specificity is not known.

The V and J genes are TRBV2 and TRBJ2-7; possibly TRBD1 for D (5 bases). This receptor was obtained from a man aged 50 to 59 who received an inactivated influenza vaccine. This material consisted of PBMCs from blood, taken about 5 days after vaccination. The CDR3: CASKGDSYEQYF. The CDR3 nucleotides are TGTGCCAGCAAAGGGGATTCCTACGAGCAGTACTTC.